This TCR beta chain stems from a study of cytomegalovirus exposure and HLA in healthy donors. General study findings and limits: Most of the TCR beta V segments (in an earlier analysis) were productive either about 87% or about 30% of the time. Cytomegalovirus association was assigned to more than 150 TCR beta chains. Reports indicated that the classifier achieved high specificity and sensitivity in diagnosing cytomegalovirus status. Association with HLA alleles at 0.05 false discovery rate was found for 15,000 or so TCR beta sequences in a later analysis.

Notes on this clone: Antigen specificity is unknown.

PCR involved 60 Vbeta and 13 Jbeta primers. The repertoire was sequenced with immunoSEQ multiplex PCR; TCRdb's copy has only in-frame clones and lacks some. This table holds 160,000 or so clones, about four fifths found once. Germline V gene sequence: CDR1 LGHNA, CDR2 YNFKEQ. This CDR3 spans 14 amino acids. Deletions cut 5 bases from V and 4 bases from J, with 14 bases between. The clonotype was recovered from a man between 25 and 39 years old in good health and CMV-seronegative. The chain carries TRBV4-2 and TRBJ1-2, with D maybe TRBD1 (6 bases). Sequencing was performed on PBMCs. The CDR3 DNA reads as TGTGCCAGCAGCTCCGGGGGGGCGGGCTATGGCTACACCTTC. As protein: CASSSGGAGYGYTF.